Presented here are 29 T cell receptor beta chains from one specimen sequenced in a study of T cell repertoires and HLA-DP antigens. These receptors have no known antigen. TCRdb's copy holds only in-frame clones and misses some; the assay was immunoSEQ multiplex PCR. The repertoire holds almost 90,000 clones, roughly 86% seen once, with roughly 1.6% in the top ten. Sequencing used CD4+ T cells from PBMCs. These TCRs come from a man in his fifties in good health and CMV-seronegative.

The chain couples TRBV10-3 to TRBJ2-4, with 11 bases matching TRBD2. The CDR3 totals 14 residues. The germline V gene encodes CDR1 ENHRY and CDR2 SYGVKD. V dropped 0 bases and J dropped 10; count of bases not matched to a gene: 2. The chain's CDR3 is CAISESSGGAIQYF. The CDR3 region has the DNA TGTGCCATCAGTGAGTCTAGCGGGGGGGCAATTCAGTACTTC.

This chain uses TRBV11-3 with TRBJ2-3; D gene unclear. The CDR3 is 13 residues long. Looked up from germline, CDR1 is SGHNT and CDR2 is YENEEA. V was trimmed by 5 bases and J by 2 bases, leaving 8 bases between them. This chain's CDR3 is CASSPSVTDTQYF. The CDR3 nucleotides read TGTGCCAGCAGCCCCTCGGTCACAGATACGCAGTATTTT.

The CDR3 DNA reads as TGTGCCAGCAGCCAGGTTGGACAGGGGTTTAGGGCTTTCTTT. It is translated as CASSQVGQGFRAFF. The genes are TRBV7-9 and TRBJ1-1; TRBD1 matches at 9 bases. In germline, CDR1 is SEHNR, CDR2 FQNEAQ (reference sequence). V lost 5 bases to trimming and J lost 11 bases; unmatched junction nucleotides: 12. The CDR3 has 14 amino acids.

The chain joins TRBV7-9 to TRBJ1-5; D is perhaps TRBD1 (5 bases). Trimming stripped 3 bases from V and 4 bases from J, with 16 bases between. Looked up from germline, CDR1 is SEHNR and CDR2 is FQNEAQ (reference sequence). The CDR3 covers 16 residues. CDR3 nucleotide sequence: TGTGCCAGCAGCTTGGACCAAATTGGGGGTAATCAGCCCCAGCATTTT. Protein product: CASSLDQIGGNQPQHF.

The chain carries TRBV30 and TRBJ2-5, with 8 bases aligning to TRBD2. After removal of 3 bases from V and 4 bases from J, the junction contained 4 bases not matched to a gene. The CDR3 loop spans 13 amino acids. Germline V gives CDR1 GTSNPN, CDR2 SVGIG (reference sequence). DNA of the CDR3: TGTGCCTGGAGGCGGGGGGTAGGAGAGACCCAGTACTTC. Translation gives CAWRRGVGETQYF.

This clone was counted a single time. This rearrangement joins TRBV30 to TRBJ1-5; D might be TRBD1 (5 bases). Trimming shortened V by 5 bases and J by 4 bases, and 12 bases separated the two germline ends. The CDR3 contains 13 residues. Looked up from germline, CDR1 is GTSNPN and CDR2 is SVGIG (reference sequence). CDR3: CAWAPGLNQPQHF. CDR3 DNA sequence: TGTGCCTGGGCCCCAGGGCTGAATCAGCCCCAGCATTTT. The entire variable domain, with the rest obtained from reference TRBV30 and TRBJ1-5, is as follows: SQTIHQWPATLVQPVGSPLSLECTVEGTSNPNLYWYRQAAGRGLQLLFYSVGIGQISSEVPQNLSASRPQDRQFILSSKKLLLSDSGFYLCAWAPGLNQPQHFGDGTRLSIL.

J is TRBJ2-7 and V is TRBV18, with 9 bases aligning to TRBD1. This CDR3 spans 15 amino acids. Germline V gene sequence: CDR1 KGHSH, CDR2 LQKENI. Trimming cost V 2 bases and J 3 bases; bases outside gene matches: 5. Here the CDR3 DNA reads TGTGCCAGCTCACCAACCGGGACAGGGTACTACGAGCAGTACTTC. It codes for CASSPTGTGYYEQYF. Using reference TRBV18 and TRBJ2-7 for the parts outside the CDR3, the full variable domain is NAGVMQNPRHLVRRRGQEARLRCSPMKGHSHVYWYRQLPEEGLKFMVYLQKENIIDESGMPKERFSAEFPKEGPSILRIQQVVRGDSAAYFCASSPTGTGYYEQYFGPGTRLTVT.

The chain uses TRBV28 and TRBJ1-2; D gene ambiguous. CDR3 length equals 14 residues. CDR1 and CDR2 (germline): MDHEN, SYDVKM. V was cut by 11 bases and J by 5 bases, with 21 bases left in between. As DNA, the CDR3 is TGTGCCTCAGTTACCGGTCCAGACACATATGGCTACACCTTC. The encoded protein is CASVTGPDTYGYTF.

The rearrangement joins TRBV25-1 to TRBJ2-5, with D perhaps matching TRBD1 (5 bases). The CDR3 is 14 amino acids. Deletions cut 4 bases from V and 1 base from J, with 10 bases between. CDR1 and CDR2 from the germline V gene are MGHDK and SYGVNS. The CDR3 sequence is CASSAATVQETQYF. CDR3 coding DNA: TGTGCCAGCAGTGCGGCGACAGTCCAAGAGACCCAGTACTTC.

The chain employs TRBV6-6 and TRBJ2-5; 13 bases line up with TRBD2. There are 15 residues in the CDR3. Germline V CDR1 and CDR2: MNHNY, SVGAGI (reference sequence). J lost 5 bases, V lost 6 bases, and 6 bases had no gene match. The CDR3 region has the DNA TGTGCCAGCAGCTCAGGACTAGCGGGAGTGGAGACCCAGTACTTC. This codes for CASSSGLAGVETQYF.

The chain carries TRBV7-8 and TRBJ1-1; possibly TRBD1 for D (5 bases). Germline values: CDR1 SGHVS, CDR2 FQNEAQ. The CDR3 is 16 residues long. Trimming shortened V by 5 bases and J by 6 bases, and 22 bases separated the two germline ends. The CDR3 DNA is TGTGCCAGCAGCGACCGGGGCCCCACCCCGCGGTCTGAAGCTTTCTTT. It specifies CASSDRGPTPRSEAFF.

The chain couples TRBV7-2 to TRBJ1-3; tentative D call: TRBD1 (6 bases). The CDR3 extends over 15 amino acids. Looked up from germline, CDR1 is SGHTA and CDR2 is FQGNSA. Trimming shortened V by 4 bases and J by 4 bases, and 14 bases separated the two germline ends. Here the CDR3 reads CASSSGWGAGNTIYF. The CDR3 DNA reads as TGTGCCAGCAGCTCGGGTTGGGGGGCGGGAAACACCATATATTTT.

The count of this clone is one. The chain combines TRBV2 with TRBJ1-5; 8 bases match TRBD1. The V segment lost 2 bases and the J segment 1 base; nucleotides outside the gene matches: 1. Germline values: CDR1 SNHLY, CDR2 FYNNEI. The CDR3 spans 15 residues. The CDR3 protein is CASSERTGSNQPQHF. The DNA for the CDR3 is TGTGCCAGCAGTGAACGGACAGGGAGCAATCAGCCCCAGCATTTT.

The chain carries TRBV7-2 and TRBJ1-6; 11 nucleotides align to TRBD1. V shed 1 base and J 4 bases; nucleotides not matched to a gene: 9. Germline V gene lookup returns CDR1 SGHTA and CDR2 FQGNSA. CDR3 size: 19 residues. The CDR3 coding sequence is TGTGCCAGCAGCTTAGTTAGACCCGGGACAGGGGGATATAATTCACCCCTCCACTTT. The encoded protein is CASSLVRPGTGGYNSPLHF.

This chain joins TRBV2 and TRBJ1-3; D gene ambiguous. Trimming took off 7 bases at V and 0 bases at J, with 4 bases between the two ends. Germline-derived CDR1 and CDR2 are SNHLY and FYNNEI. This CDR3 comprises 12 residues. The CDR3 region is CASKSSGNTIYF. Here the CDR3 DNA reads TGTGCCAGCAAGAGCTCTGGAAACACCATATATTTT.

The V gene is TRBV6-5, the J gene TRBJ1-6; D call uncertain. Germline V gene sequence: CDR1 MNHEY, CDR2 SVGAGI. The CDR3 totals 14 residues. V was trimmed by 0 bases and J by 10 bases, leaving 10 bases between them. CDR3 loop: CASSYSAGNSPLHF. The CDR3 nucleotides are TGTGCCAGCAGTTACTCGGCGGGAAACTCACCCCTCCACTTT.

This clone was counted between two and nine times. The chain recombines TRBV5-6 with TRBJ1-2; 8 bases are a match to TRBD1. V shed 4 bases and J 8 bases; nucleotides not matched to a gene: 7. This CDR3 has 13 residues. Germline lookup yields CDR1 SGHDT and CDR2 YYEEEE. This CDR3 reads CASSQTGVQGYTF. The CDR3, as DNA: TGTGCCAGCAGCCAGACAGGGGTACAAGGCTACACCTTC.

This clone was seen a handful of times. The chain links TRBV27 to TRBJ2-1; 10 bases match TRBD2. V trimming: 5 bases; J trimming: 3 bases; junction bases outside the gene matches: 7. Germline CDR1 MNHEY, CDR2 SMNVEV (reference sequence). This CDR3 has 16 amino acids. In DNA form, the CDR3 reads TGTGCCAGCAGTACGTTAAGGACTAGCGGCTACAATGAGCAGTTCTTC. Translation gives CASSTLRTSGYNEQFF.

This chain uses TRBV6-7 with TRBJ2-3, with 9 bases matching TRBD1. TRBV6-7 is assigned to the ORF class and has an uncertain function. This CDR3 region has 15 residues. J lost 7 bases, V lost 6 bases, and 11 bases had no gene match. CDR3 nucleotide sequence: TGTGCCAGCAGCCGGACAGGGGAACAAGTACATACGCAGTATTTT. Translating gives CASSRTGEQVHTQYF.

A few counts support this clone. J is TRBJ1-4 and V is TRBV11-2; D gene ambiguous. CDR1 and CDR2 (germline): SGHAT, FQNNGV. This CDR3 is 12 amino acids long. The V and J ends lost 8 bases and 10 bases respectively, with 14 bases between them. CDR3 region: CASFDGYGKLFF. CDR3 coding DNA: TGTGCCAGCTTCGACGGATACGGAAAACTGTTTTTT.

The V and J genes are TRBV5-4 and TRBJ2-5; 8 positions agree with TRBD1. TRBJ2-7 matches the DNA end more closely, so the J call is doubtful. Germline V gene sequence: CDR1 SGHNT, CDR2 YYREEE (reference sequence). The CDR3 loop spans 15 amino acids. The CDR3 DNA is TGTGCCAGCAGCTTGGCCTCCGCAGGGGGCCACGAGCAGTACTTC. Translating gives CASSLASAGGHEQYF.

The chain joins TRBV5-1 to TRBJ2-2, with a possible D match to TRBD1 (5 bases). V lost 4 bases, J lost 2 bases, and 9 bases lay in between. The CDR3 is 14 residues long. CDR1 SGHRS and CDR2 YFSETQ come from the germline V gene. The CDR3 nucleotides read TGCGCCAGCAGCACGGACACCAACACCGGGGAGCTGTTTTTT. This codes for CASSTDTNTGELFF.

This clone appeared many times. The chain recombines TRBV29-1 with TRBJ1-1; TRBD1 aligns across 8 bases. The CDR3 is made up of 14 amino acids. With V trimmed by 7 bases and J by 1 base, 8 bases remained unmatched. In germline, CDR1 is SQVTM, CDR2 ANQGSEA. CDR3 coding DNA: TGCAGCGCATATATTACAGGGGGGAACACTGAAGCTTTCTTT. Translation gives CSAYITGGNTEAFF.

This rearrangement joins TRBV7-9 to TRBJ1-2; a possible D gene is TRBD1 (6 bases). V was shortened by 5 bases and J by 7 bases, with 23 bases between the two germline ends. The length of the CDR3 is 16 residues. Germline V CDR1 and CDR2: SEHNR, FQNEAQ (reference sequence). The CDR3 loop reads CASSQGGGGAGSGYTF. In nucleotides, the CDR3 is TGTGCCAGCAGCCAAGGTGGGGGGGGCGCCGGGAGTGGCTACACCTTC.

The chain carries TRBV9 and TRBJ1-2; TRBD1 is a possible D gene (5 bases). Trimming took off 5 bases at V and 7 bases at J, with 18 bases between the two ends. This CDR3 is built from 14 residues. Per the germline V gene, CDR1 is SGDLS and CDR2 is YYNGEE. The CDR3 DNA reads as TGTGCCAGCAGTATTGACACAGGAGGGGTTGGCTACACCTTC. Its protein product is CASSIDTGGVGYTF.

The chain is built from TRBV12-5 and TRBJ1-4; a weak D match, TRBD1 (5 bases). The CDR3 contains 14 residues. V was pared by 7 bases and J by 3 bases, with 12 bases between. From germline, CDR1 is LGHNT and CDR2 FRNRAP. The CDR3 spells CASASGGSNEKLFF. CDR3 bases: TGTGCTAGTGCCTCGGGGGGGTCTAATGAAAAACTGTTTTTT.

The DNA of the CDR3 is TGTGCCAGCAAGACAGGGGACCATTCACCCCTCCACTTT. Protein sequence: CASKTGDHSPLHF. V is TRBV2 and J is TRBJ1-6, with 8 bases lining up with TRBD1. The J segment lost 8 bases and the V segment lost 7 bases, leaving 4 bases of the junction unmatched. The CDR3 runs 13 residues. CDR1 and CDR2 from the germline V gene are SNHLY and FYNNEI. The whole variable domain, remainder taken from reference TRBV2 and TRBJ1-6, is EPEVTQTPSHQVTQMGQEVILRCVPISNHLYFYWYRQILGQKVEFLVSFYNNEISEKSEIFDDQFSVERPDGSNFTLKIRSTKLEDSAMYFCASKTGDHSPLHFGNGTRLTVT.

The V call is TRBV19, the J call TRBJ2-1; maybe TRBD2 (5 bases). Between the trimmed V and J ends, which lost 7 bases and 8 bases, there was a span of 24 bases. The CDR3 contains 16 residues. Germline V gene lookup returns CDR1 LNHDA and CDR2 SQIVND (reference sequence). The DNA of the CDR3 is TGTGCCAGTAACGATGGTTGGGGAGCTAACGCCGATGAGCAGTTCTTC. Translation: CASNDGWGANADEQFF. Complete variable domain (other parts from reference TRBV19 and TRBJ2-1): DGGITQSPKYLFRKEGQNVTLSCEQNLNHDAMYWYRQDPGQGLRLIYYSQIVNDFQKGDIAEGYSVSREKKESFPLTVTSAQKNPTAFYLCASNDGWGANADEQFFGPGTRLTVL.

The rearrangement joins TRBV5-1 to TRBJ2-1; D ambiguous. V was trimmed by 0 bases and J by 2 bases, leaving 18 bases between them. The CDR3 extends over 18 amino acids. In germline, CDR1 is SGHRS, CDR2 YFSETQ. The CDR3 DNA is TGCGCCAGCAGCTTGGTTCCCCCGCAGTCAACCCCCTACAATGAGCAGTTCTTC. It specifies CASSLVPPQSTPYNEQFF.